The clone carrying this T cell receptor (beta chain) has just a few counts. Antigen specificity is unknown. This specimen comes from a study of CD8 T cells in ankylosing spondylitis. Broader study findings: Some of these motif variants have turned up before, in reports on reactive arthritis synovial fluid and blood.

Each CDR3 protein gets one entry after TCRdb re-called the 5' RACE reads with MiXCR. This table holds about 340,000 distinct CDR3 sequences, 20% to 25% found once. The CDR3 runs to 13 residues. With 7 bases removed from V and 3 bases from J, the gap between germline ends came to 12 bases. The germline V gene encodes CDR1 SEHNR and CDR2 FQNEAQ (reference sequence). The sequencing sample was made of blood, either unsorted or a sorted T cell fraction (not recorded which). This chain uses TRBV7-9 with TRBJ1-2, with D hard to call. The TCR comes from a male donor with ankylosing spondylitis or in good health (not recorded which). The CDR3 sequence is CASTGSVYYGYTF. For the CDR3, the DNA is TGTGCCAGCACCGGGAGTGTTTACTATGGCTACACCTTC.